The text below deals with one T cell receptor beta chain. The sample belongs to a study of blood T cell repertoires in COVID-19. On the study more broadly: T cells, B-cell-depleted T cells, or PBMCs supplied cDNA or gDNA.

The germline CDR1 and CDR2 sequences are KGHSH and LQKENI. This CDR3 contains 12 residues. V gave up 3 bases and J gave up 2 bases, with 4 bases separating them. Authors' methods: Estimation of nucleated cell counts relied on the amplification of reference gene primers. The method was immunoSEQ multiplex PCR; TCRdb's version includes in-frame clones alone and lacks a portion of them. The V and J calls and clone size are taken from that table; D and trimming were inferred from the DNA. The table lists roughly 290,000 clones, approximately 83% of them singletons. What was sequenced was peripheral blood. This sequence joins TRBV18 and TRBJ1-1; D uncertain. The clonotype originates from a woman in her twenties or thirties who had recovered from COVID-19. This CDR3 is CASSPLNTEAFF. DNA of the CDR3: TGTGCCAGCTCACCCTTAAACACTGAAGCTTTCTTT. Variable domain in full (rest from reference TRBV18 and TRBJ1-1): NAGVMQNPRHLVRRRGQEARLRCSPMKGHSHVYWYRQLPEEGLKFMVYLQKENIIDESGMPKERFSAEFPKEGPSILRIQQVVRGDSAAYFCASSPLNTEAFFGQGTRLTVV.